Sequencing of this T cell receptor beta chain was carried out in a study of shared clonotypes between healthy human individuals. Study details: Used for every donor were three CD4 naive, three CD4 memory, two CD8 naive and one CD8 memory plate. Study-wide findings and caveats: In several donors, approximately 5% of naive CD4 clonotypes appeared in common. Shared clonotypes across all four donors exceeded non-shared ones in generation probability.

A CD45RA+ naive subset and a CD45RA-negative memory subset were split from CD4+ cells. Germline V gives CDR1 SGHTA, CDR2 FQGNSA. The CDR3 is made up of 14 amino acids. Trimming left V 2 bases short and J 1 base short, with 8 bases between. Libraries were prepared by immunoSEQ multiplex PCR; TCRdb keeps only in-frame clonotypes and omits some of them. The table has about 1.5 million clones, 95% to 99% seen once. As regards this clone: No antigen is known for it. This sample also contains other DNA sequences that code for the same CDR3.

The chain joins TRBV7-2 to TRBJ2-5; D not resolved. Sequencing used naive CD4+ T cells sorted from blood. The subset denotes: CD45RA+ positively selected. The source is a man aged 25 to 40 in good health. The DNA for the CDR3 is TGTGCCAGCAGCTTACGGGCAGGCCAAGAGACCCAGTACTTC. Its translation is CASSLRAGQETQYF.